Listed below are T cell receptor beta chains from one sample, sequenced in a study of blood T cell repertoires in COVID-19. The repertoire was sequenced with immunoSEQ multiplex PCR; TCRdb's copy has only in-frame clones and lacks some. The table records around 160,000 clones, around 84% of them present only once. The sequencing sample was made of peripheral blood. These receptors all come from a human donor in a cohort sampled during active COVID-19. The CDR3 runs from the conserved cysteine through the conserved F or W.

J: TRBJ2-7; V: TRBV21-1; CDR3: CASSKGGDSSYEQYF
J: TRBJ2-3; V: TRBV5-1; CDR3: CASSLGLAGGLTDTQYF
J: TRBJ1-5; V: TRBV18; CDR3: CASSPRDINQPQHF
J: TRBJ1-4; V: TRBV13; CDR3: CASSTIQGRGEKLFF
J: TRBJ1-1; V: TRBV4-3; CDR3: CASSQVFPVNTEAFF
J: TRBJ1-1; V: TRBV18; CDR3: CASSPPRTGAGTEAFF
J: TRBJ2-7; V: TRBV18; CDR3: CASSPPGLHYEQYF
J: TRBJ2-7; V: TRBV7-9; CDR3: CASTGASEQYF
J: TRBJ2-5; V: TRBV5-1; CDR3: CASSAPQGLETQYF
J: TRBJ2-5; V: TRBV5-1; CDR3: CASSLVKPEETQYF
J: TRBJ2-5; V: TRBV25-1; CDR3: CASSALRDSTPQYF
J: TRBJ2-7; V: TRBV5-5; CDR3: CASNQPGQGAYEQYF
J: TRBJ2-7; V: TRBV6-5; CDR3: CASSTLGVYEQYF
J: TRBJ2-2; V: TRBV7-6; CDR3: CASSLKGQANTGELFF
J: TRBJ1-2; V: TRBV12-3/TRBV12-4; CDR3: CASSQSLEGYTF
J: TRBJ2-7; V: TRBV9; CDR3: CASSAQTVPYEQYF
J: TRBJ1-6; V: TRBV5-1; CDR3: CASREEVGWALHF
J: TRBJ1-2; V: TRBV4-3; CDR3: CASSQGQEYGYTF
J: TRBJ2-1; V: TRBV3-1/TRBV3-2; CDR3: CASSPHQEKLLPGGENNEQFF
J: TRBJ1-1; V: TRBV18; CDR3: CASSHRGRENTEAFF
J: TRBJ1-1; V: TRBV18; CDR3: CASSPRQGVDTEAFF
J: TRBJ2-5; V: TRBV27; CDR3: CASSFGGETQYF
J: TRBJ1-1; V: TRBV6-5; CDR3: CASRMAGGTEAFF
J: TRBJ2-7; V: TRBV5-1; CDR3: CASSLGDSKLYEQYF
J: TRBJ2-5; V: TRBV15; CDR3: CATSKTPGLAVKQETQYF
J: TRBJ2-1; V: TRBV7-2; CDR3: CASSLSSGGPYNEQFF
J: TRBJ2-5; V: TRBV11-3; CDR3: CASSLGLQETQYF
J: TRBJ1-2; V: TRBV6-6; CDR3: CASSLNREGYGYTF
J: TRBJ2-3; V: TRBV7-2; CDR3: CASSLATGGRTDTQYF